The source of this T cell receptor (beta chain) is a study of low-dose radiotherapy and immunotherapy resistance in tumors. Study overall: Per fraction, Cohort 2 was given 1 Gy every two weeks, accumulating a total of 13 Gy over 26 weeks. A daily 300 mg dose of oral aspirin was taken by patients for four cycles from cycle 1 day 1.

This clonotype was detected many times. As for time point: after trial treatment. Treatment here: LDRT plus nivolumab, ipilimumab, low-dose cyclophosphamide and aspirin (RACIN trial). J lost 9 bases, V lost 7 bases, and 16 bases had no gene match. The V gene's germline CDR1 is ENHRY and CDR2 SYGVKD. CDR3 size: 15 residues. With TRAV- and TRBV-specific primers, first-strand cDNA was made, covering the alpha and beta chains. TCRs were put through 20 to 25 PCR cycles of amplification with Phusion. A constant-region primer and the V-primer adapter served as the primer pair. mRNA isolates were amplified via in vitro transcription. TCRdb re-called the reads through MiXCR, storing one row per CDR3 protein. The sample lists about 100,000 distinct CDR3 sequences, about 20% occurring once.

The sample consisted of PBMCs, taken after low-dose radiotherapy plus immunotherapy. The sequence was collected from a male donor with prostate cancer. V usage is TRBV10-3 and J usage is TRBJ2-3; 7 nucleotides match TRBD1. The CDR3 reads CAIKDRHETGQTQYF. As DNA, the CDR3 is TGTGCCATCAAAGACCGGCACGAAACGGGACAGACGCAGTATTTT.